This TCR beta chain was found in a study of cytomegalovirus exposure and HLA in healthy donors. Study results and caveats: It emerged from a later analysis that several of the most significant clusters appeared to be linked to common viral pathogens. Later on, analysis showed that most CMV-associated TCR beta chains appeared to be HLA-restricted. Usually a TCR sequence was rare, but some public TCRs were found in many donors.

At sampling all donors were nominally healthy, likely with unrecorded immune exposures. This CDR3 contains 13 residues. Trimming left V 5 bases short and J 2 bases short, with 9 bases between. Germline assignment: CDR1 LNHDA and CDR2 SQIVND (reference sequence). Vbeta (60) and Jbeta (13) primers were used in the PCR. Using immunoSEQ multiplex PCR, the repertoire was profiled, and TCRdb retains in-frame clones only, with some absent. The sample records 160,000 or so clones, roughly 82% being singletons. This clone was detected a few times. As yet, its antigen is unknown. The source material was PBMCs. The sequence was obtained from a woman aged 45-65 years in good health and CMV-seronegative. The genes are TRBV19 and TRBJ1-2, with D possibly matching TRBD1 (5 bases). This chain's CDR3 is CASSAGTNYGYTF. In nucleotides, the CDR3 is TGTGCCAGTAGTGCGGGGACCAACTATGGCTACACCTTC.